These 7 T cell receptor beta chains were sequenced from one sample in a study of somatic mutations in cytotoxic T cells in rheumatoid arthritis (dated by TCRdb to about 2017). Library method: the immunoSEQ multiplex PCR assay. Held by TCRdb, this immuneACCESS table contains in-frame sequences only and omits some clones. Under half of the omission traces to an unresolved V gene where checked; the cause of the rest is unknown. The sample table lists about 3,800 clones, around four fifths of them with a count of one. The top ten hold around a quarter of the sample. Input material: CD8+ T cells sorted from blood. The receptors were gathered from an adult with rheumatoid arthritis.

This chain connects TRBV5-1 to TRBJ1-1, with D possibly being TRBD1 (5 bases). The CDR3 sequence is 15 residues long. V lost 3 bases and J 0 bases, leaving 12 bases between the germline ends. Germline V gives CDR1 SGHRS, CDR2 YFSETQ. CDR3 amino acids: CASSSTVRMNTEAFF. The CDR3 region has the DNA TGCGCCAGCAGCTCGACAGTGCGCATGAACACTGAAGCTTTCTTT. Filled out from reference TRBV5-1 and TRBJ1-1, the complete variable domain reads KAGVTQTPRYLIKTRGQQVTLSCSPISGHRSVSWYQQTPGQGLQFLFEYFSETQRNKGNFPGRFSGRQFSNSRSEMNVSTLELGDSALYLCASSSTVRMNTEAFFGQGTRLTVV.

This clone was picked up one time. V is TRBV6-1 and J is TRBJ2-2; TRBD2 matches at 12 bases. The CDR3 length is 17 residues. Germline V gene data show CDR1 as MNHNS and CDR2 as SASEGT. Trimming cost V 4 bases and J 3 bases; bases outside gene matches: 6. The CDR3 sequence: CASSATGLAGYTGELFF. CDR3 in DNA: TGTGCCAGCAGTGCCACGGGACTAGCGGGCTACACCGGGGAGCTGTTTTTT.

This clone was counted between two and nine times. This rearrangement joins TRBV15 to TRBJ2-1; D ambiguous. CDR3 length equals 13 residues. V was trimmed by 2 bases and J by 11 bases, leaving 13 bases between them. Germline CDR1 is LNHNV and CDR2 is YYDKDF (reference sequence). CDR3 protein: CATSRLLWSQQFF. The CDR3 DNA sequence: TGTGCCACCAGCAGACTCCTGTGGTCCCAGCAGTTCTTC.

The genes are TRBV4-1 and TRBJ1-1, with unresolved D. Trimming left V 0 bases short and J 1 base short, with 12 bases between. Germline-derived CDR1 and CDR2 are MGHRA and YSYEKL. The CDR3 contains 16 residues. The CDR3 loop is CASSQESTRENTEAFF. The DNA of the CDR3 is TGCGCCAGCAGCCAAGAATCGACACGGGAGAACACTGAAGCTTTCTTT.

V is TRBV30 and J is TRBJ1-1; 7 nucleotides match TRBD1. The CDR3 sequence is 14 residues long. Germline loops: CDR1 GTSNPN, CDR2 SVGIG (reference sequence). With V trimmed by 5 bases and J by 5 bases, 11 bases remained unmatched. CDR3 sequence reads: CAWSLQGVRTEAFF. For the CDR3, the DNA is TGTGCCTGGTCCCTCCAGGGGGTGAGGACTGAAGCTTTCTTT. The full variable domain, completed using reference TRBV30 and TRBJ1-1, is SQTIHQWPATLVQPVGSPLSLECTVEGTSNPNLYWYRQAAGRGLQLLFYSVGIGQISSEVPQNLSASRPQDRQFILSSKKLLLSDSGFYLCAWSLQGVRTEAFFGQGTRLTVV.

CDR3 residues: CASSLLKAGGLIREQFF. The DNA of the CDR3 is TGTGCCAGCAGCCTCCTCAAAGCGGGAGGGTTGATCCGTGAGCAGTTCTTC. The chain is built from TRBV9 and TRBJ2-1, with 10 bases lining up with TRBD2. This CDR3 has 17 residues. Trimming at V came to 4 bases and at J to 9 bases, leaving 16 bases not matched to a gene. CDR1 is SGDLS and CDR2 is YYNGEE in the germline V gene.

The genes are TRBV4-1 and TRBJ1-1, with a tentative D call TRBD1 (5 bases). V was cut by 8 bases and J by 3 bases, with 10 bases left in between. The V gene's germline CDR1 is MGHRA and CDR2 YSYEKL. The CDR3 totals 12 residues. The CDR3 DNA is TGCGCCAGCGCTGGGGGGGACACTGAAGCTTTCTTT. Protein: CASAGGDTEAFF.